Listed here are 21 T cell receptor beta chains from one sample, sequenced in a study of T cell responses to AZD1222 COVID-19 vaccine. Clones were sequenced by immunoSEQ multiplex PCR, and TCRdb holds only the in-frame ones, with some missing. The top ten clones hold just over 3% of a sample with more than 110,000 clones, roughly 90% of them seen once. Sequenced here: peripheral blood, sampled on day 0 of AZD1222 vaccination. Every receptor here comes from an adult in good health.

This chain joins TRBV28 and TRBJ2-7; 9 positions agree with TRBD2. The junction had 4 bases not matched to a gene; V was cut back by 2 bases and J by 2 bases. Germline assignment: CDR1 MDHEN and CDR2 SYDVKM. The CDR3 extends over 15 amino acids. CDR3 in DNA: TGTGCCAGCAGTTTAAGGACTAGCGTCGCCTACGAGCAGTACTTC. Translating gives CASSLRTSVAYEQYF.

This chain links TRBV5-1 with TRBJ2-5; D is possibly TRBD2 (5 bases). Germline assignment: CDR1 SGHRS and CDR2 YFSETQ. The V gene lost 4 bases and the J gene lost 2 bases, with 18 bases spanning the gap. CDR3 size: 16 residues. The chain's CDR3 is CASSHGLERIQETQYF. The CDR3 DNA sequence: TGCGCCAGCAGCCATGGACTGGAGCGGATACAAGAGACCCAGTACTTC.

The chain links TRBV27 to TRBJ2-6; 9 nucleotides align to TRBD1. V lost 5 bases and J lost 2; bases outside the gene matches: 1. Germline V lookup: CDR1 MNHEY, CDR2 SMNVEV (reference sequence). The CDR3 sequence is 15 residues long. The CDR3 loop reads CASSRQGAGANVLTF. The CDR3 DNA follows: TGTGCCAGCAGTCGACAGGGGGCTGGGGCCAACGTCCTGACTTTC.

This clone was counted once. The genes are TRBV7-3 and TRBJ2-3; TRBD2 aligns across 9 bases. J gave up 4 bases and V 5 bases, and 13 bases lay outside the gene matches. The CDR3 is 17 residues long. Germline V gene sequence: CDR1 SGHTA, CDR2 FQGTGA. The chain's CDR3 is CASSKGWAGGGPDTQYF. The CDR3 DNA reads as TGTGCCAGCAGCAAAGGTTGGGCGGGAGGGGGACCAGATACGCAGTATTTT.

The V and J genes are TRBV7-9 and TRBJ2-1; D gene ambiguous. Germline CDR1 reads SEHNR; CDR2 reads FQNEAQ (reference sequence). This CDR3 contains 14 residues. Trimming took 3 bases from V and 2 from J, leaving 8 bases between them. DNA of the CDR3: TGTGCCAGCAGCTTCGCCAGTGCCTACAATGAGCAGTTCTTC. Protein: CASSFASAYNEQFF.

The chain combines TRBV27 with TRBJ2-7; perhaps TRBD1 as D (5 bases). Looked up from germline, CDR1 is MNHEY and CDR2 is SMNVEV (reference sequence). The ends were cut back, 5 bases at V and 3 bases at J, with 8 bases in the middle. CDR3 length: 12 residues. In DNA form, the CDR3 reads TGTGCCAGCAGTGACAGAGACTACGAGCAGTACTTC. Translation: CASSDRDYEQYF.

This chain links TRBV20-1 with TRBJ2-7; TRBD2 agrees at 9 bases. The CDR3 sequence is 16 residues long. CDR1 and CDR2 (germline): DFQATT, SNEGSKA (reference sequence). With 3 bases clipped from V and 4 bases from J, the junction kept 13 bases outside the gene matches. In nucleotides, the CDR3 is TGCAGTGCTAGTGGAGCACCCGGGACTAGCAATTACGAGCAGTACTTC. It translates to CSASGAPGTSNYEQYF.

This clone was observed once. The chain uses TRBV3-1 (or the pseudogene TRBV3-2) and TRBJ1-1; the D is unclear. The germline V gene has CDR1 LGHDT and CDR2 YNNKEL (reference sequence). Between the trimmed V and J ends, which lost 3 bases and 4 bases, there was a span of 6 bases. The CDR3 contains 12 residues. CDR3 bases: TGTGCCAGCAGCCAGTCATCCACTGAAGCTTTCTTT. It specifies CASSQSSTEAFF.

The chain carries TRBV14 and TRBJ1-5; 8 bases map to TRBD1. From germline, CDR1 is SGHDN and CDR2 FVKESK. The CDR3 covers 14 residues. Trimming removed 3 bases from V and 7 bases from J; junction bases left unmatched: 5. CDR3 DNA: TGTGCCAGCAGCCAGGGACAGGTCGGACAGCCCCAGCATTTT. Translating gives CASSQGQVGQPQHF.

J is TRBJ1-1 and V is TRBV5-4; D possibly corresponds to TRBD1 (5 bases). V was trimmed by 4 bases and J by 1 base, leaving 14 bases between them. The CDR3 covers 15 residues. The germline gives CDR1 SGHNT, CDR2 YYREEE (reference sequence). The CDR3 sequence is CASSGPGTENTEAFF. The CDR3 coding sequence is TGTGCCAGCAGCGGGCCCGGGACGGAGAACACTGAAGCTTTCTTT.

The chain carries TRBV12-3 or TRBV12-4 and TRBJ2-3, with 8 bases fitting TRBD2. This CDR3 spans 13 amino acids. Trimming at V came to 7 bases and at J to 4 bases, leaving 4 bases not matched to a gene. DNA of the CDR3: TGTGCCAGCACCACACTAGCGGCAGATACGCAGTATTTT. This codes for CASTTLAADTQYF.

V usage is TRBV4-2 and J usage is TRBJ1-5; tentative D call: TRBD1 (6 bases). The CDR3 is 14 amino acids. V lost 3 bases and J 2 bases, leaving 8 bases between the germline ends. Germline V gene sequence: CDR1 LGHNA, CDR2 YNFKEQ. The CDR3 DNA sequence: TGTGCCAGCAGCCAGGACAGCGGCAATCAGCCCCAGCATTTT. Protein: CASSQDSGNQPQHF.

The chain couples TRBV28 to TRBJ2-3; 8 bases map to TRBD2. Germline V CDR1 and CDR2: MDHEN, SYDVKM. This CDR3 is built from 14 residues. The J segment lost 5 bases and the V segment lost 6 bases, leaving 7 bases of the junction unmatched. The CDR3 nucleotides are TGTGCCAGCAGAAGAGCGGGAGACCGAGATACGCAGTATTTT. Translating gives CASRRAGDRDTQYF.

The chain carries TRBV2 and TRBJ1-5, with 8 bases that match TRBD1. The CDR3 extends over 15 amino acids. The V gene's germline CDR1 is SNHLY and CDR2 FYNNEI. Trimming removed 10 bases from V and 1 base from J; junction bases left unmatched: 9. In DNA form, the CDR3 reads TGTGCCACACAGGGGGGGGGCGCGAGCAATCAGCCCCAGCATTTT. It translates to CATQGGGASNQPQHF.

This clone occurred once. CDR3 coding DNA: TGTGCCAGCAGTGAAATTCGGGGTCAGCCCCAGCATTTT. Translating gives CASSEIRGQPQHF. J is TRBJ1-5 and V is TRBV6-1; D unclear. CDR1 MNHNS and CDR2 SASEGT come from the germline V gene. With 2 bases removed from V and 6 bases from J, the gap between germline ends came to 8 bases. This CDR3 is built from 13 residues.

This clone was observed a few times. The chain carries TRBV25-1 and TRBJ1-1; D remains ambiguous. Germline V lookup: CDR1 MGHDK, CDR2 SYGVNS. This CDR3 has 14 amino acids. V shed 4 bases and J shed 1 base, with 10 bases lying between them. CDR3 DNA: TGTGCCAGCAGTGCGAGGCAAACGAACACTGAAGCTTTCTTT. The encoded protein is CASSARQTNTEAFF.

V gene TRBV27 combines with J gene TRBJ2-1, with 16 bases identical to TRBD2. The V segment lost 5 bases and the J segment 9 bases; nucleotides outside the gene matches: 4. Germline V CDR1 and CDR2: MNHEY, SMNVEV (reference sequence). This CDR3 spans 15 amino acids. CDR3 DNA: TGTGCCAGCAGTGGGGGACTAGCGGGAGGGGGTGAGCAGTTCTTC. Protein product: CASSGGLAGGGEQFF.

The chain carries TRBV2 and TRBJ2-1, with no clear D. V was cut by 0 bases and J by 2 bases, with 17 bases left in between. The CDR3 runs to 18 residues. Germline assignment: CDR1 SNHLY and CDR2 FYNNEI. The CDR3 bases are TGTGCCAGCAGTGAAGCGGAAGGTTCTAGTCTCGCCTACAATGAGCAGTTCTTC. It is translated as CASSEAEGSSLAYNEQFF. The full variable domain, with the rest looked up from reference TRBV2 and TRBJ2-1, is EPEVTQTPSHQVTQMGQEVILRCVPISNHLYFYWYRQILGQKVEFLVSFYNNEISEKSEIFDDQFSVERPDGSNFTLKIRSTKLEDSAMYFCASSEAEGSSLAYNEQFFGPGTRLTVL.

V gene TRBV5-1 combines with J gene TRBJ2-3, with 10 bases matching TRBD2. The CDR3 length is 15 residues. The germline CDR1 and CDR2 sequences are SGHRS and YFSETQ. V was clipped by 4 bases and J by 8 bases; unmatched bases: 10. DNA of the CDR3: TGCGCCAGCAGCCCTCTAGCGGGAGCGTCTGGTACGCAGTATTTT. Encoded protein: CASSPLAGASGTQYF.

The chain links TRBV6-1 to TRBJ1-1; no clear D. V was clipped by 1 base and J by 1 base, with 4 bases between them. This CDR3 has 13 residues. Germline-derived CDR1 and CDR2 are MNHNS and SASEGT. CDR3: CASSEVGNTEAFF. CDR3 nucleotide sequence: TGTGCCAGCAGTGAAGTTGGGAACACTGAAGCTTTCTTT.

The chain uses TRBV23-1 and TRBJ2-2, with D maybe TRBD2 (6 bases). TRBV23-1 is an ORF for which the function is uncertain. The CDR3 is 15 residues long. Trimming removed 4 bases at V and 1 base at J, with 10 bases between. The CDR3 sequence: CASSRGTGNTGELFF. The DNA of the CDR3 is TGCGCCAGCAGTCGCGGGACGGGGAACACCGGGGAGCTGTTTTTT.